The clone carrying this T cell receptor (beta chain) was found a few times. Its antigen remains unknown. Germline assignment: CDR1 SGHRS and CDR2 YFSETQ. The CDR3 length is 14 residues. V shed 4 bases, J shed 7 bases, and the junction held 10 bases outside the gene matches. TCRdb's copy holds only in-frame clones and misses some; the assay was immunoSEQ multiplex PCR. Of 190,000 or so clones in the sample, 80% to 85% are singletons; the top ten hold approximately 2.9%. The entry originates in a study of cytomegalovirus exposure and HLA in healthy donors. Study in general: It was reported in a later analysis that the same platform had been used for the 120 or so validation repertoires as for the roughly 670 first-cohort repertoires. Study-level results: Among TCR sequences, most were rare, though some public TCRs appeared in many donors. High sensitivity and specificity were reportedly achieved when the classifier diagnosed cytomegalovirus status.

The chain combines TRBV5-1 with TRBJ2-7; 8 bases align to TRBD1. This sequence originates from a woman between 18 and 29 years old in good health and CMV-seropositive. Sequenced sample: PBMCs. The CDR3 DNA is TGCGCCAGCAGCATAGGACAGGGATACTTGGAGCAGTACTTC. Its translation: CASSIGQGYLEQYF.